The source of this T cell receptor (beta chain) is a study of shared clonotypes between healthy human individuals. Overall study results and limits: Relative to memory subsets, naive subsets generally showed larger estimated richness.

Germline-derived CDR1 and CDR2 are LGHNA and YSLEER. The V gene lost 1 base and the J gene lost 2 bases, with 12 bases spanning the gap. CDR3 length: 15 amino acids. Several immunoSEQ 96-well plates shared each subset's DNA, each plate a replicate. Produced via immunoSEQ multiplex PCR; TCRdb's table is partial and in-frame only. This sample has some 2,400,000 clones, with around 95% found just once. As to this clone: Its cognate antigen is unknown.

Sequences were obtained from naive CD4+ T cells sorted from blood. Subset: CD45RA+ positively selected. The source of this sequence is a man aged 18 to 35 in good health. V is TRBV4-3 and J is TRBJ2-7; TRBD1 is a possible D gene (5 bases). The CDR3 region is CASSQAAGMAYEQYF. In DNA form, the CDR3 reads TGCGCCAGCAGCCAAGCGGCAGGGATGGCCTACGAGCAGTACTTC.